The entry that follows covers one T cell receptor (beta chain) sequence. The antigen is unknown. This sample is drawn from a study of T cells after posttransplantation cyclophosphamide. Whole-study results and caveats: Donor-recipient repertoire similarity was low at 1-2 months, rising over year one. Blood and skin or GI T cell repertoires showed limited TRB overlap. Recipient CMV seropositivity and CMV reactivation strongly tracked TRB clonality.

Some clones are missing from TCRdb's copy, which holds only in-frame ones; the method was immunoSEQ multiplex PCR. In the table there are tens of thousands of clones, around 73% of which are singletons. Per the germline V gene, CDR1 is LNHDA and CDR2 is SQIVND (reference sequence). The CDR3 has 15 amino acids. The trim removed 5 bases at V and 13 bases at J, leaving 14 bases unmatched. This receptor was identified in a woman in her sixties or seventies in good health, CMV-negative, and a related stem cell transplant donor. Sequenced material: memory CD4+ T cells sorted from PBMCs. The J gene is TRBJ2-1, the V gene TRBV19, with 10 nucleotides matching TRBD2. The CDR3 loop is CASSQLAGSFPSQFF. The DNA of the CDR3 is TGTGCCAGTAGTCAACTAGCGGGAAGCTTTCCAAGCCAGTTCTTC.